Presented here are 25 T cell receptor beta chains from one specimen sequenced in a study of blood T cell repertoires in COVID-19. TCRdb's table, derived via immunoSEQ multiplex PCR, lists solely in-frame clones and lacks some. The sample carries some 200,000 clones, 84% recorded once. The sample consisted of peripheral blood. These receptors all come from a man aged 30 to 39 with active or convalescent COVID-19.

V and J are TRBV5-1 and TRBJ2-5; 8 bases match TRBD2. The CDR3 is 15 residues long. Germline CDR1 is SGHRS and CDR2 is YFSETQ. Trimming took 1 base from V and 2 from J; bases not matched to a gene: 4. The DNA for the CDR3 is TGCGCCAGCAGCTTGTACGGGGGGGAACAAGAGACCCAGTACTTC. Translating it yields CASSLYGGEQETQYF.

V gene TRBV6-5 combines with J gene TRBJ2-5; 9 bases match TRBD2. The CDR3 totals 15 residues. CDR1 is MNHEY, CDR2 SVGAGI, per germline. V lost 2 bases, J lost 4 bases, and 5 bases stayed unmatched. The CDR3 region has the DNA TGTGCCAGCAGTTACGGCCTAGCGGGACGAGAGACCCAGTACTTC. Protein sequence: CASSYGLAGRETQYF.

This chain links TRBV25-1 with TRBJ1-3; 7 positions match TRBD1. The germline gives CDR1 MGHDK, CDR2 SYGVNS. The ends lost 6 bases at V and 3 bases at J; junction bases unmatched: 5. The CDR3 covers 14 residues. CDR3 in amino acids: CASSWGQRGNTIYF. DNA for the CDR3: TGTGCCAGCAGCTGGGGACAGCGTGGAAACACCATATATTTT.

The CDR3 loop reads CASSVALAGGVEQFF. As DNA, the CDR3 is TGTGCCAGCAGCGTAGCACTAGCGGGGGGTGTTGAGCAGTTCTTC. This chain links TRBV9 with TRBJ2-1, with 12 bases that match TRBD2. In germline, CDR1 is SGDLS, CDR2 YYNGEE. The CDR3 totals 15 residues. After removal of 0 bases from V and 9 bases from J, the junction contained 4 bases not matched to a gene. Looking up the rest from reference TRBV9 and TRBJ2-1 gives the full variable domain: DSGVTQTPKHLITATGQRVTLRCSPRSGDLSVYWYQQSLDQGLQFLIQYYNGEERAKGNILERFSAQQFPDLHSELNLSSLELGDSALYFCASSVALAGGVEQFFGPGTRLTVL.

This chain links TRBV7-3 with TRBJ1-2; D is undetermined. The V and J ends lost 1 base and 13 bases respectively, with 16 bases between them. The CDR3 has 13 residues. Germline-derived CDR1 and CDR2 are SGHTA and FQGTGA. The CDR3 DNA sequence: TGTGCCAGCAGCTTAAACCTTCCGGGGAGCCCCACCTTC. Protein product: CASSLNLPGSPTF.

This chain links TRBV7-2 with TRBJ2-1; a weak D match, TRBD2 (6 bases). The V end was cut by 3 bases, the J end by 7 bases, with 19 bases between. The CDR3 has 16 residues. CDR1 and CDR2 (germline): SGHTA, FQGNSA. CDR3 residues: CASSFRRGGTRNEQFF. CDR3 nucleotides: TGTGCCAGCAGCTTCCGTCGGGGCGGGACCCGGAATGAGCAGTTCTTC. Full variable domain (remainder filled in from reference TRBV7-2 and TRBJ2-1): GAGVSQSPSNKVTEKGKDVELRCDPISGHTALYWYRQSLGQGLEFLIYFQGNSAPDKSGLPSDRFSAERTGGSVSTLTIQRTQQEDSAVYLCASSFRRGGTRNEQFFGPGTRLTVL.

V usage is TRBV5-5 and J usage is TRBJ2-7; D unclear. The CDR3 extends over 12 amino acids. V was trimmed by 0 bases and J by 3 bases, leaving 4 bases between them. Germline-derived CDR1 and CDR2 are SGHKS and YYEKEE (reference sequence). Here the CDR3 DNA reads TGTGCCAGCAGCTTGGGACTCTACGAGCAGTACGTC. It codes for CASSLGLYEQYV.

This chain joins TRBV9 and TRBJ1-4; D unresolved. Germline CDR1 reads SGDLS; CDR2 reads YYNGEE. The CDR3 loop spans 15 amino acids. The ends were cut back, 2 bases at V and 8 bases at J, with 16 bases in the middle. The CDR3 region is CASSVSDVKNEKLFF. CDR3 DNA: TGTGCCAGCAGCGTGAGCGACGTGAAGAACGAAAAACTGTTTTTT.

The chain recombines TRBV12-3 or TRBV12-4 with TRBJ1-5; D is ambiguous. The CDR3 extends over 13 amino acids. V shed 2 bases and J shed 3 bases, with 5 bases lying between them. CDR3 in amino acids: CASSLRYNQPQHF. CDR3 in DNA: TGTGCCAGCAGTTTACGTTACAATCAGCCCCAGCATTTT.

The chain is built from TRBV20-1 and TRBJ2-6, with TRBD2 as a possible D gene (5 bases). V lost 3 bases and J 2 bases, leaving 11 bases between the germline ends. Germline CDR1 reads DFQATT; CDR2 reads SNEGSKA (reference sequence). The CDR3 contains 15 residues. The CDR3 is CSASPVGAGANVLTF. CDR3 coding DNA: TGCAGTGCTAGTCCGGTGGGAGCTGGGGCCAACGTCCTGACTTTC.

This sequence joins TRBV3-1 (or the pseudogene TRBV3-2) and TRBJ1-6; the D gene is possibly TRBD1 (5 bases). The CDR3 is 17 residues long. V lost 3 bases and J 8 bases, leaving 20 bases between the germline ends. Germline CDR1 reads LGHDT; CDR2 reads YNNKEL (reference sequence). CDR3 bases: TGTGCCAGCAGCCACGGATCGTCGGGGGGGAAGGATTCACCCCTCCACTTT. It specifies CASSHGSSGGKDSPLHF.

The chain couples TRBV30 to TRBJ2-7, with D possibly being TRBD2 (6 bases). This CDR3 comprises 12 residues. Trimming shortened V by 7 bases and J by 4 bases, and 14 bases separated the two germline ends. In germline, CDR1 is GTSNPN, CDR2 SVGIG (reference sequence). The CDR3 coding sequence is TGTGCCTCCTCGGAGGGCTCGTACGAGCAGTACTTC. Translating it yields CASSEGSYEQYF.

In this sample, this clone turned up a few times. The chain is built from TRBV10-1 and TRBJ1-2; the D is unclear. Trimming removed 9 bases from V and 4 bases from J, with 12 bases in between. The CDR3 runs 12 residues. Germline V CDR1 and CDR2: WNHNN, SYGVQD (reference sequence). The CDR3 DNA follows: TGCGCCAGAGATGGGGAGCTCTATGGCTACACCTTC. Translation: CARDGELYGYTF.

The chain carries TRBV30 and TRBJ1-2; the D is unclear. CDR3 length: 14 residues. The V end lost 1 base, the J end lost 4 bases, and 13 bases lay between the germline ends. Germline V gene data show CDR1 as GTSNPN and CDR2 as SVGIG (reference sequence). The CDR3: CAWSDPPQTYGYTF. The CDR3 region has the DNA TGTGCCTGGAGTGATCCCCCACAGACCTATGGCTACACCTTC.

This clone was seen once. This rearrangement joins TRBV30 to TRBJ1-1; TRBD1 aligns across 9 bases. Germline loops: CDR1 GTSNPN, CDR2 SVGIG (reference sequence). This CDR3 region has 15 residues. Trimming removed 4 bases from V and 0 bases from J; junction bases left unmatched: 6. CDR3 residues: CAWNRQGGMNTEAFF. The CDR3 coding sequence is TGTGCCTGGAACCGACAGGGGGGGATGAACACTGAAGCTTTCTTT.

The chain is built from TRBV13 and TRBJ2-7, with 11 nucleotides matching TRBD2. Trimming cost V 5 bases and J 2 bases; bases outside gene matches: 8. CDR3 length: 16 amino acids. Germline assignment: CDR1 PRHDT and CDR2 FYEKMQ (reference sequence). The CDR3 DNA is TGTGCCAGCAGCGAGGGAGAGACTAGCGGGGCCTACGAGCAGTACTTC. Encoded protein: CASSEGETSGAYEQYF.

The chain couples TRBV2 to TRBJ1-3; D remains unclear. Germline CDR1 reads SNHLY; CDR2 reads FYNNEI. This CDR3 comprises 11 residues. CDR3 residues: CATASGNTIYF. The CDR3 DNA reads TGTGCGACTGCGTCTGGAAACACCATATATTTT.

This clone appeared once. The chain uses TRBV2 and TRBJ2-7, with 9 positions matching TRBD2. J gave up 0 bases and V 6 bases, and 3 bases lay outside the gene matches. Germline V gene data show CDR1 as SNHLY and CDR2 as FYNNEI. This CDR3 region has 14 residues. Here the CDR3 DNA reads TGTGCCAGCAGGCCGGGACTAGCCTCCTACGAGCAGTACTTC. Translation: CASRPGLASYEQYF.

The chain is built from TRBV15 and TRBJ1-5; TRBD1 matches 11 bases. V dropped 1 base and J dropped 7; count of bases not matched to a gene: 9. Germline V gene sequence: CDR1 LNHNV, CDR2 YYDKDF (reference sequence). This CDR3 is built from 17 residues. CDR3 bases: TGTGCCACCAGCAGAGTCTCGGACAGGGGGCGCAGGCAGCCCCAGCATTTT. Translated: CATSRVSDRGRRQPQHF.

The V call is TRBV30, the J call TRBJ2-7; 10 bases fit TRBD1. The CDR3 extends over 14 amino acids. J was trimmed by 4 bases and V by 5 bases; bases with no gene match: 8. Germline lookup yields CDR1 GTSNPN and CDR2 SVGIG (reference sequence). The CDR3: CAWGDRGRTYEQYF. CDR3 coding DNA: TGTGCCTGGGGAGACAGGGGGCGAACATACGAGCAGTACTTC. The entire variable domain, with the rest obtained from reference TRBV30 and TRBJ2-7, is as follows: SQTIHQWPATLVQPVGSPLSLECTVEGTSNPNLYWYRQAAGRGLQLLFYSVGIGQISSEVPQNLSASRPQDRQFILSSKKLLLSDSGFYLCAWGDRGRTYEQYFGPGTRLTVT.

The chain combines TRBV24-1 with TRBJ1-5, with TRBD1 identical over 8 bases. This CDR3 comprises 15 residues. The junction had 3 bases not matched to a gene; V was cut back by 5 bases and J by 1 base. From germline, CDR1 is KGHDR and CDR2 SFDVKD. CDR3: CATSGQGASNQPQHF. For the CDR3, the DNA is TGTGCCACCAGTGGCCAGGGGGCGAGCAATCAGCCCCAGCATTTT.

This chain joins TRBV10-3 and TRBJ2-5, with 8 bases lining up with TRBD1. CDR3 length equals 15 residues. The germline gives CDR1 ENHRY, CDR2 SYGVKD. V gave up 8 bases and J gave up 2 bases; unmatched junction bases: 10. The CDR3 DNA follows: TGTGCCATCCGACAGGGGCCCTCCTCACAAGAGACCCAGTACTTC. It is translated as CAIRQGPSSQETQYF.

Only a few counts were recorded for this clone. This sequence joins TRBV28 and TRBJ2-7; 9 bases match TRBD1. J lost 1 base, V lost 5 bases, and 6 bases had no gene match. The CDR3 extends over 15 amino acids. In germline, CDR1 is MDHEN, CDR2 SYDVKM. The DNA of the CDR3 is TGTGCCAGCAGTACAACGGGACAGGGATCCTACGAGCAGTACGTC. It is translated as CASSTTGQGSYEQYV.

This chain uses TRBV27 with TRBJ2-7; D is possibly TRBD2 (5 bases). The CDR3 is 13 residues long. CDR1 and CDR2 (germline): MNHEY, SMNVEV (reference sequence). Trimming shortened V by 2 bases and J by 3 bases, and 8 bases separated the two germline ends. The CDR3 bases are TGTGCCAGCAGTTTAGCGGGTCTCTACGAGCAGTACTTC. Protein product: CASSLAGLYEQYF.

The V gene is TRBV19, the J gene TRBJ1-6, with 12 bases fitting TRBD1. The trim removed 2 bases at V and 13 bases at J, leaving 12 bases unmatched. The CDR3 runs 17 residues. Germline assignment: CDR1 LNHDA and CDR2 SQIVND (reference sequence). CDR3 protein: CASSISPGQGAPVPLHF. CDR3 coding DNA: TGTGCCAGTAGTATATCACCGGGACAGGGGGCACCTGTCCCCCTCCACTTT.